The entry below gives a single TCR beta chain sequence along with its context. Its specificity is unknown. Produced via immunoSEQ multiplex PCR; TCRdb's table is partial and in-frame only. The profile shows over 55,000 clones, more than 65% of them singletons. These data come from a study of OX40 agonist ivuxolimab in advanced cancers. Across the whole study: Every 2 weeks, ivuxolimab was infused into the patients intravenously at between 0.01 and 10 mg/kg. Each dose-escalation patient presented with hepatocellular carcinoma, melanoma, renal cell or head and neck cancer. Anti-PD-1, anti-PD-L1 or anti-CTLA-4 therapy given earlier was allowed, and around 40% had some.

General study findings and limits: CD4+ and CD8+ T cells in blood underwent clonal expansion by week 6 at 0.1 to 3.0 mg/kg.

The clonotype originates from an adult with an advanced solid tumor such as melanoma, head and neck, liver or kidney cancer. Sequences were derived from CD4+ or CD8+ T cells sorted from blood, sampled in a trial of the OX40 agonist ivuxolimab.

CDR3 sequence reads: CASSYTRTRRDTQYF. The CDR3 DNA is TGCGCCAGCAGCTATACCAGGACCCGGAGAGATACGCAGTATTTT. The V and J genes are TRBV4-3 and TRBJ2-3; no firm D call. Germline CDR1 reads LGHNA; CDR2 reads YSLEER. This CDR3 is built from 15 residues. V was trimmed by 5 bases and J by 5 bases, leaving 17 bases between them.